One and the same sample provided the 2 T cell receptor beta chains below, sequenced in a study of T-cell reconstitution after alpha-beta-depleted transplantation in children. Unique molecular identifiers were incorporated into the prepared TCRbeta library. Using its own MiXCR run on the PCR reads, TCRdb lists one record per CDR3 protein. The sample lists roughly 400,000 distinct CDR3 sequences, 43% occurring once. The sequenced sample was PBMCs, obtained before TCRalphabeta/CD19-depleted stem cell transplant. The receptors shown here come from a girl aged 2-10 years with aplastic anemia, due to receive a stem cell transplant.

This clonotype appeared many times. This chain connects TRBV28 to TRBJ2-7, with 12 positions matching TRBD2. Trimming removed 2 bases from V and 3 bases from J; junction bases left unmatched: 5. Looked up from germline, CDR1 is MDHEN and CDR2 is SYDVKM. This CDR3 region has 16 residues. The CDR3 DNA sequence: TGTGCCAGCAGTTTACTAGCGGGAGGGGGTGGCTACGAGCAGTACTTC. Translation gives CASSLLAGGGGYEQYF.

This chain joins TRBV7-9 and TRBJ1-2; D is uncertain. Germline V lookup: CDR1 SEHNR, CDR2 FQNEAQ (reference sequence). The CDR3 sequence is 13 residues long. V was clipped by 1 base and J by 4 bases, with 7 bases between them. CDR3 loop: CASSLVWAYGYTF. CDR3 sequence (DNA): TGTGCCAGCAGCTTAGTCTGGGCCTATGGCTACACCTTC.